Below, 20 T cell receptor beta chains from the same sample are listed, as sequenced in a study of cytomegalovirus exposure and HLA in healthy donors. TCRdb keeps only in-frame clones here, not all; method: immunoSEQ multiplex PCR. The sample records roughly 95,000 clones, about 85% being singletons. Sequenced input: PBMCs. The receptors shown here come from a man aged 18 to 29 in good health and CMV-seropositive.

V usage is TRBV5-1 and J usage is TRBJ2-5, with D hard to call. This CDR3 has 14 amino acids. Trimming took off 0 bases at V and 2 bases at J, with 8 bases between the two ends. The germline V gene has CDR1 SGHRS and CDR2 YFSETQ. This CDR3 is CASSLGQEQETQYF. In nucleotides, the CDR3 is TGCGCCAGCAGCTTGGGACAAGAGCAAGAGACCCAGTACTTC.

The DNA for the CDR3 is TGTGCCAGCAGTGAAGCGCGAGGGGGAATATATGGCTACACCTTC. Translation gives CASSEARGGIYGYTF. The chain recombines TRBV6-1 with TRBJ1-2; tentatively, D is TRBD1 (6 bases). The CDR3 loop spans 15 amino acids. Germline V CDR1 and CDR2: MNHNS, SASEGT. V gave up 0 bases and J gave up 5 bases, with 13 bases separating them.

The gene calls are TRBV6-5 and TRBJ2-1; 7 bases map to TRBD2. The V and J ends lost 0 bases and 6 bases, in that order; junction bases with no gene match: 8. The germline gives CDR1 MNHEY, CDR2 SVGAGI. CDR3 length: 16 residues. The CDR3 protein is CASSYSGTTGGNEQFF. The CDR3 coding sequence is TGTGCCAGCAGTTACTCGGGGACTACCGGGGGCAATGAGCAGTTCTTC.

This clone has only one observation. The rearrangement joins TRBV10-3 to TRBJ2-7; 8 nucleotides align to TRBD1. V gave up 6 bases and J gave up 1 base; unmatched junction bases: 5. This CDR3 region has 14 residues. The germline V gene encodes CDR1 ENHRY and CDR2 SYGVKD. The CDR3 nucleotides are TGTGCCATCAGCAGGGGGCCAGAATCCTACGAGCAGTACGTC. It codes for CAISRGPESYEQYV.

This sequence joins TRBV6-5 and TRBJ2-3; 11 bases map to TRBD2. The CDR3 is made up of 15 amino acids. V shed 6 bases, J shed 4 bases, and the junction held 6 bases outside the gene matches. Germline V lookup: CDR1 MNHEY, CDR2 SVGAGI. As DNA, the CDR3 is TGTGCCAGCAGCCCTTCGACTAGCGGGGCAGATACGCAGTATTTT. This sequence encodes CASSPSTSGADTQYF.

This clone was seen a single time. V and J are TRBV14 and TRBJ1-2; D not certain. The length of the CDR3 is 15 residues. Per the germline V gene, CDR1 is SGHDN and CDR2 is FVKESK. The V and J ends lost 4 bases and 0 bases respectively, with 12 bases between them. CDR3 in amino acids: CASSLIHGTNYGYTF. In DNA, the CDR3 is TGTGCCAGCAGCCTAATACACGGGACTAACTATGGCTACACCTTC.

The chain couples TRBV11-2 to TRBJ2-7; 10 nucleotides line up with TRBD1. Germline V gene sequence: CDR1 SGHAT, CDR2 FQNNGV. This CDR3 is built from 14 residues. V lost 5 bases and J lost 2; bases outside the gene matches: 3. CDR3 DNA: TGTGCCAGCAGCCGGACAGGGGGGACCTACGAGCAGTACTTC. Translated: CASSRTGGTYEQYF.

This clone was counted once. The chain couples TRBV7-2 to TRBJ2-1; D call uncertain. Germline CDR1 is SGHTA and CDR2 is FQGNSA. Trimming took off 6 bases at V and 1 base at J, with 13 bases between the two ends. CDR3 size: 15 residues. CDR3 DNA sequence: TGTGCCAGCAGTTCCAACGTCGGGTCCTACAATGAGCAGTTCTTC. It specifies CASSSNVGSYNEQFF.

The chain employs TRBV5-4 and TRBJ2-3, with a weak D call TRBD2 (5 bases). Germline V gene sequence: CDR1 SGHNT, CDR2 YYREEE (reference sequence). Between the trimmed V and J ends, which lost 0 bases and 0 bases, there was a span of 8 bases. The CDR3 has 15 amino acids. CDR3 DNA: TGTGCCAGCAGCTTGGTGTCGGGAAGCACAGATACGCAGTATTTT. Amino acids: CASSLVSGSTDTQYF.

The chain couples TRBV5-1 to TRBJ2-7; D uncertain. V was clipped by 2 bases and J by 2 bases, with 8 bases between them. The CDR3 sequence is 13 residues long. Per germline, CDR1 SGHRS and CDR2 YFSETQ. CDR3 loop: CASSFGGAYEQYF. The CDR3 DNA is TGCGCCAGCAGCTTTGGCGGCGCCTACGAGCAGTACTTC.

The chain uses TRBV14 and TRBJ2-7; D call uncertain. The CDR3 covers 14 residues. The germline V and J ends were trimmed by 1 base and 6 bases, with 13 bases remaining between them. Germline CDR1 SGHDN, CDR2 FVKESK. The CDR3 reads CASSQALLTGEQYF. CDR3 nucleotides: TGTGCCAGCAGCCAAGCCCTCCTAACCGGCGAGCAGTACTTC.

The rearrangement links TRBV6-5 to TRBJ1-1; TRBD1 is a possible D gene (6 bases). Trimming left V 10 bases short and J 13 bases short, with 22 bases between. The CDR3 spans 12 residues. Per the germline V gene, CDR1 is MNHEY and CDR2 is SVGAGI. The CDR3 DNA sequence: TGTGCCACAACGGGGAGCAACAGGGCTGTTTTCTTT. Translated, it gives CATTGSNRAVFF.

V is TRBV19 and J is TRBJ2-1; 14 bases are shared with TRBD2. J lost 6 bases, V lost 1 base, and 5 bases had no gene match. The germline gives CDR1 LNHDA, CDR2 SQIVND (reference sequence). The CDR3 length is 17 residues. The CDR3 reads CASSIGAGTSGSNEQFF. The DNA of the CDR3 is TGTGCCAGTAGTATAGGGGCCGGGACTAGCGGGAGCAATGAGCAGTTCTTC.

CDR3 protein: CASSDPGTGGYEQYF. The CDR3 DNA reads as TGTGCCAGCAGCGATCCCGGGACAGGAGGCTACGAGCAGTACTTC. The chain couples TRBV2 to TRBJ2-7; 8 bases agree with TRBD1. Losses at the gene ends were 6 bases for V and 3 bases for J; bases not matched to a gene: 10. This CDR3 spans 15 amino acids. Germline values: CDR1 SNHLY, CDR2 FYNNEI. Full variable domain (remainder filled in from reference TRBV2 and TRBJ2-7): EPEVTQTPSHQVTQMGQEVILRCVPISNHLYFYWYRQILGQKVEFLVSFYNNEISEKSEIFDDQFSVERPDGSNFTLKIRSTKLEDSAMYFCASSDPGTGGYEQYFGPGTRLTVT.

This chain links TRBV4-2 with TRBJ1-1; no clear D gene. CDR3 size: 16 residues. V was shortened by 4 bases and J by 1 base, with 16 bases between the two germline ends. CDR1 and CDR2 from the germline V gene are LGHNA and YNFKEQ. CDR3 protein: CASSPQSSEGNTEAFF. Here the CDR3 DNA reads TGTGCCAGCAGCCCCCAGTCCTCAGAGGGGAACACTGAAGCTTTCTTT.

The chain employs TRBV5-4 and TRBJ2-1; 7 nucleotides align to TRBD1. CDR1 is SGHNT and CDR2 is YYREEE in the germline V gene (reference sequence). The length of the CDR3 is 15 residues. Trimming at V came to 0 bases and at J to 3 bases, leaving 3 bases not matched to a gene. The CDR3 region is CASSLGGGFYNEQFF. DNA of the CDR3: TGTGCCAGCAGCTTGGGAGGGGGCTTCTACAATGAGCAGTTCTTC.

V and J are TRBV27 and TRBJ1-5; TRBD1 is a possible D gene (5 bases). CDR1 is MNHEY, CDR2 SMNVEV, per germline (reference sequence). The CDR3 has 13 residues. V was shortened by 6 bases and J by 4 bases, with 10 bases between the two germline ends. CDR3 in amino acids: CASRAQANQPQHF. The DNA for the CDR3 is TGTGCCAGCAGGGCACAGGCGAATCAGCCCCAGCATTTT.

The V gene is TRBV6-6, the J gene TRBJ2-5, with 8 bases fitting TRBD2. Trimming at V came to 1 base and at J to 4 bases, leaving 5 bases not matched to a gene. Germline CDR1 MNHNY, CDR2 SVGAGI (reference sequence). The CDR3 has 15 residues. In DNA form, the CDR3 reads TGTGCCAGCAGTTACTTGGGACTAGGGGGAGAGACCCAGTACTTC. Translated, it gives CASSYLGLGGETQYF.

The rearrangement joins TRBV2 to TRBJ1-2, with D possibly matching TRBD1 (5 bases). CDR3 length: 14 amino acids. V dropped 5 bases and J dropped 2 bases, with 12 bases sitting between them. Germline assignment: CDR1 SNHLY and CDR2 FYNNEI. In DNA, the CDR3 is TGTGCCAGCAGTACAGGATTGTGGAACTATGGCTACACCTTC. This codes for CASSTGLWNYGYTF.

J is TRBJ1-5 and V is TRBV7-2, with 7 bases fitting TRBD1. CDR1 and CDR2 from the germline V gene are SGHTA and FQGNSA. J gave up 5 bases and V 2 bases, and 0 bases lay outside the gene matches. This CDR3 has 13 amino acids. The CDR3 sequence: CASSLTGDQPQHF. The CDR3 nucleotides read TGTGCCAGCAGCTTAACAGGGGATCAGCCCCAGCATTTT.